The T cell receptor beta chain under discussion was sequenced for a study of Graves' ophthalmopathy and Graves' hyperthyroidism. Scientists amplified the TCR beta CDR3 regions from RNA transcripts. First-round RT-PCR employed HTBI primers, with a second-round multiplex PCR after it. MiXCR, applied by TCRdb to the multiplex PCR reads, yields one record per CDR3 protein. The sample holds fewer than 400,000 distinct CDR3 sequences, 15% to 20% seen once. Germline trimming cut 6 bases from V and 6 bases from J; bases unmatched to any gene: 5. The CDR3 sequence is 14 residues long. This rearrangement joins TRBV12-3 or TRBV12-4 to TRBJ2-7, with 13 bases identical to TRBD2. The source of this sequence is a woman younger than 35 with Graves' ophthalmopathy. The sequencing sample was made of peripheral blood. DNA of the CDR3: TGTGCCAGCAGCTTACTAGCGGGAGGGCTCGAGCAGTACTTC. This encodes CASSLLAGGLEQYF.